This TCR beta chain is from a study of control samples from healthy donors and cancer patients. Measured with immunoSEQ multiplex PCR; TCRdb has only the in-frame clones, and not every one. The table lists about 92,000 clones, more than 75% of them singletons. This TCR came from a woman aged 55-69 years in good health. The sample consisted of blood.

CDR3 nucleotide sequence: TGTGCCAGCAGCTTAGCGGGACAGGGACCCAAAAACATTCAGTACTTC. Its translation is CASSLAGQGPKNIQYF. The chain links TRBV7-9 to TRBJ2-4, with TRBD1 matching 9 bases. The CDR3 spans 16 residues. The germline V gene encodes CDR1 SEHNR and CDR2 FQNEAQ (reference sequence). V trimming: 0 bases; J trimming: 2 bases; junction bases outside the gene matches: 2.